The present entry profiles one T cell receptor (beta chain) with its context. The PCR contained 60 Vbeta and 13 Jbeta primers. Profiling relied on immunoSEQ multiplex PCR, and the TCRdb table lists in-frame clones only, not all of them. This sample lists approximately 170,000 clones; its ten largest clones have less than 0.95%. The sample comes from a study of cytomegalovirus exposure and HLA in healthy donors. In germline, CDR1 is SGDLS, CDR2 YYNGEE. The V gene lost 5 bases and the J gene lost 8 bases, with 14 bases spanning the gap. The CDR3 totals 13 residues. Sequenced sample: PBMCs. V and J are TRBV9 and TRBJ2-1, with unresolved D. The TCR comes from a woman aged 18-29 years in good health and CMV-seropositive. CDR3: CASSRSVGDEQFF. Here the CDR3 DNA reads TGTGCCAGCAGTCGCAGCGTCGGTGATGAGCAGTTCTTC.